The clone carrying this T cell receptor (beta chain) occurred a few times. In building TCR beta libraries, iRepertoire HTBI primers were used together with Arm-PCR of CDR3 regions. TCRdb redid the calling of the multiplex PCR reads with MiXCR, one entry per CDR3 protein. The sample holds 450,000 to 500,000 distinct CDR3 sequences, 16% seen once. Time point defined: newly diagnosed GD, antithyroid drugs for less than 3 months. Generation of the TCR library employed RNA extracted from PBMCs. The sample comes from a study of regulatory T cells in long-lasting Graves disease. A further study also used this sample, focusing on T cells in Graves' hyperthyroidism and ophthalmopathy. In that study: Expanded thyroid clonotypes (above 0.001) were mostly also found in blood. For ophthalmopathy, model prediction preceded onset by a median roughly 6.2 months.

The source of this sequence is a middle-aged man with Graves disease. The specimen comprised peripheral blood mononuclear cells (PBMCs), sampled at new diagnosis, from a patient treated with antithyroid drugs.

The CDR3 here is CASRLAGGYYEQYF. CDR3 in DNA: TGTGCCAGCAGACTAGCGGGAGGGTACTACGAGCAGTACTTC. This rearrangement joins TRBV6-2 or TRBV6-3 to TRBJ2-7; 13 bases agree with TRBD2. J lost 3 bases, V lost 6 bases, and 2 bases had no gene match. The CDR3 spans 14 residues. Germline V CDR1 and CDR2: MNHEY, SVGEGT.